A single sample is the source of the 3 T cell receptor beta chains below, sequenced in a study of blood T cell repertoires in COVID-19 (dated by TCRdb to 2020 to 2022). Library generation was performed with the immunoSEQ multiplex PCR assay. TCRdb mirrors the immuneACCESS table, restricted to in-frame sequences. Some clones are absent from its copies; in checked studies, under half trace to an unresolved V gene, and the reason for the others is unknown. This sample has roughly 130,000 clones in its table, and about 79% of those were observed once. Less than 20% of the sample is held by the ten biggest clonotypes. The specimen sequenced was peripheral blood. All receptors derive from a woman between 45 and 60 years old with acute or convalescent COVID-19.

CDR3 sequence: CASSLVGQGGAEQYF. In nucleotides, the CDR3 is TGTGCCAGCAGCTTGGTGGGGCAGGGAGGGGCCGAGCAGTACTTC. This sequence joins TRBV5-5 and TRBJ2-7, with 7 bases identical to TRBD2. The germline V gene has CDR1 SGHKS and CDR2 YYEKEE (reference sequence). The CDR3 has 15 amino acids. Trimming at V came to 0 bases and at J to 6 bases, leaving 9 bases not matched to a gene.

The chain couples TRBV10-1 to TRBJ2-4; D is perhaps TRBD1 (6 bases). From germline, CDR1 is WNHNN and CDR2 SYGVQD (reference sequence). The CDR3 length is 14 residues. V gave up 4 bases and J gave up 8 bases, with 15 bases separating them. The CDR3 nucleotides are TGCGCCAGCAGTGCTCAGGGGCGGGCGGACATTCAGTACTTC. It specifies CASSAQGRADIQYF.

This rearrangement joins TRBV5-1 to TRBJ1-4; D gene uncertain. Germline-derived CDR1 and CDR2 are SGHRS and YFSETQ. V lost 0 bases to trimming and J lost 3 bases, with 12 bases between them. The CDR3 runs 16 residues. The CDR3, as DNA: TGCGCCAGCAGCTTGGATCTTACCGCAGCTAATGAAAAACTGTTTTTT. Protein sequence: CASSLDLTAANEKLFF.